Listed below are T cell receptor beta chains from one sample, sequenced in a study of T cells in Graves' hyperthyroidism and ophthalmopathy. One entry per CDR3 protein, called by TCRdb with MiXCR from the multiplex PCR reads. Among 480,000 or so distinct CDR3 sequences listed, approximately 14% were seen once. The sample comprised blood. The receptors were sampled from a woman under 30 with Graves' hyperthyroidism. CDR3s include the opening cysteine and the closing phenylalanine or tryptophan. Only part of the rows carry a size: once, few, many, or a class if the clone is expanded.

v_gene,j_gene,abundance,CDR3aa
TRBV12-3/TRBV12-4,TRBJ1-1,many,CASSSPPPGMNTEAFF
TRBV11-3,TRBJ2-3,many,CASSFYPREADTQYF
TRBV12-3/TRBV12-4,TRBJ2-7,many,CASRIDSYEQYF
TRBV24-1,TRBJ2-3,many,CATSPKLAGSTDTQYF
TRBV5-4,TRBJ2-1,-,CASPGTDNEQFF
TRBV12-3/TRBV12-4,TRBJ1-1,many,CASQRLMNTEAFF
TRBV5-5,TRBJ2-5,many,CASRQGAEETQYF
TRBV10-3,TRBJ2-5,few,CAIRRAGIQETQYF
TRBV12-3/TRBV12-4,TRBJ2-6,many,CASETLLPSGANVLTF
TRBV7-9,TRBJ2-1,many,CASSLEVWEQFF
TRBV12-3/TRBV12-4,TRBJ1-4,many,CASTTQGSNEKLFF
TRBV19,TRBJ2-1,-,CASSNLLAGGNNEQFF
TRBV12-3/TRBV12-4,TRBJ2-3,few,CASSLGTALADTQYF
TRBV11-2,TRBJ2-2,many,CASSWTGQTPGELFF
TRBV19,TRBJ1-1,-,CASLRPGAEAFF
TRBV24-1,TRBJ2-7,few,CATKGQGSEQYF
TRBV19,TRBJ2-1,-,CASSIRAALAGDNEQFF
TRBV28,TRBJ2-7,-,CASSTPLAGAAEQYF
TRBV7-9,TRBJ1-1,-,CASSSYRGVRTNTEAFF
TRBV20-1,TRBJ2-1,few,CSARIRNEQFF
TRBV7-9,TRBJ2-1,-,CASSPWSDNEQFF
TRBV7-9,TRBJ2-7,-,CASSPSGRNRGLNEQCF
TRBV2,TRBJ2-1,-,CASRGTSGRGTYNEQFF
TRBV9,TRBJ2-1,-,CASSVEAGVKEQFF
TRBV12-5,TRBJ1-1,many,CASRGVSDTEAFF
TRBV14,TRBJ2-1,few,CASSLGLAQFF
TRBV5-8,TRBJ1-1,-,CASSSSGGTKGGTEAFF
TRBV11-3,TRBJ1-3,many,CASSLGTAGNTIYF
TRBV7-3,TRBJ2-2,few,CASTEAQLYTGELFF
TRBV10-3,TRBJ2-1,many,CAIGGNEQFF
TRBV6-5,TRBJ2-5,many,CASSYGPDSHQETQYF
TRBV7-9,TRBJ1-1,many,CASSFRHVNTEAFF
TRBV12-3/TRBV12-4,TRBJ2-7,many,CASSLLTGSYEQYF
TRBV3-1,-,few,CASSLDGGSSYNGQYF
TRBV29-1,TRBJ1-1,many,CSGRTGRTEAFF
TRBV20-1,TRBJ1-4,many,CSAPRSATNEKLFF
TRBV12-3/TRBV12-4,TRBJ2-5,many,CASSFGGGRQETQYF
TRBV19,TRBJ1-5,-,CASSIVPGPSNQPQHF
TRBV24-1,TRBJ2-5,many,CATSANPGQGKETQYF
TRBV7-9,TRBJ2-3,-,CASSLGGLAGSTDTQYF
TRBV18,TRBJ1-2,many,CASSPRKEGDGYTF
TRBV12-3/TRBV12-4,TRBJ2-1,many,CASSWGQGNNEQFF
TRBV12-5,TRBJ1-1,many,CASGSDGGTEAFF
TRBV18,TRBJ1-1,many,CASSPSGTGGLEAFF
TRBV27,TRBJ2-5,many,CASSLSDGLGETQYF
TRBV3-1,TRBJ1-5,many,CASSQEFGGSQPQHF
TRBV6-5,TRBJ1-5,many,CASSDPGSNQPQHF
TRBV5-4,TRBJ2-5,many,CASSLVSAKETQYF
TRBV12-3/TRBV12-4,TRBJ2-5,-,CASSPDKDRHQETQYF
TRBV18,TRBJ1-4,-,CASSPKRDSNEKLFF
TRBV5-1,TRBJ1-2,many,CASSLSGTPGREVYGYTF
TRBV7-2,TRBJ2-1,many,CASSLRSGDNNEQFF
TRBV20-1,TRBJ2-7,-,CSASSGTSGASYEQYF